The T cell receptor (beta chain) described here comes from a study of blood T cell repertoires in COVID-19. Study as a whole: There were acute and convalescent COVID-19 samples, and they came from the United States, Italy and Spain.

Under the authors' procedure: Amplification of reference gene primers provided the estimated nucleated cell counts. The assay was immunoSEQ multiplex PCR, and TCRdb's table has in-frame clones only and misses some. V, J and clone size are those of that table, while D and trimming were read from the DNA. The repertoire includes 300,000 to 400,000 clones, roughly 90% of them detected once, and around 2.8% sits in the top ten. The CDR3 contains 16 residues. The V gene's germline CDR1 is MNHEY and CDR2 SVGEGT. V lost 6 bases to trimming and J lost 7 bases; unmatched junction nucleotides: 15. Those enrolled in Seattle joined during active infection and were followed longitudinally afterward.

Sequencing was done on a sample of peripheral blood. This clonotype originated in a woman younger than 45 with COVID-19, enrolled during active disease. The rearrangement uses TRBV6-2 or TRBV6-3 and TRBJ2-1; 7 bases are shared with TRBD2. CDR3 in amino acids: CASSLTTSWAGNEQFF. The CDR3 nucleotides are TGTGCCAGCAGCCTTACGACTAGCTGGGCGGGGAATGAGCAGTTCTTC.